This record covers a single TCR beta chain. The specificity of this receptor is unknown. Base qualities are not provided; no much larger clone lies one nucleotide away. Trimming removed 5 bases from V and 1 base from J, leaving 11 bases between the germline ends. For CDR1 and CDR2, the germline V gene (reference sequence) lists SEHNR and FQNEAQ. The CDR3 runs 14 residues from the cysteine to the phenylalanine. This entry keeps only the CDR3 DNA: 42 bases, framed from base 1. These data belong to a study of cytomegalovirus exposure and HLA in healthy donors (dated 2017 in TCRdb). Broadly, across the study: According to an earlier analysis of 587 of the donors, roughly 180 million T cells yielded approximately 120 million unique TCR beta sequences and around 280 Gb of sequence data. To predict cytomegalovirus infection status, the study brought together high-throughput TCR immunosequencing, statistical association of individual TCRs with disease status, and machine learning. The study used immunosequencing to profile the T cell repertoires of 666 subjects and linked those repertoires to cytomegalovirus serostatus. In a later analysis, previously published TCR beta repertoires from 666 donors were re-analyzed and high-resolution HLA genotyping was added so that TCR occurrence patterns could be studied. Donor age, sex, ethnicity and CMV serostatus were compiled together with the repertoire data. Typing coverage varied by locus: about 629-640 donors for A, B, C, DRB1 and DQB1; under 550 for DQA1; 606 for DPA1; fewer than 480 for DPB1. HLA typing included class I and class II loci at four-digit resolution. In an earlier analysis of roughly 600 of the donors, high-throughput TCR beta sequencing was used to judge whether each TCR beta V gene segment behaved as functional or pseudogenic. All discovery cohort repertoires had been generated using a single sequencing platform. The later analysis used no new phenotypic data to find candidate immune exposures, relying instead on TCR beta sequences and their occurrence across donors. Genome-wide SNP genotypes for about 65% of the 666 donors were used in a later genetic analysis, which treated that subset as a discovery cohort. Because of strong linkage in the cohort, five DR-DQ haplotypes were treated as single units for association and clustering. Roughly 310 gigabases of sequencing data and approximately 80 million unique TCR sequences were included in an early release covering about 600 HLA-typed donors. Among some 400 genotyped donors of the cohort, an average of approximately 200,000 unique TCR beta nucleotide sequences was sequenced per donor, of which 15% to 20% were non-productive. The study was designed to test whether signatures of past pathogen exposure could be identified by cataloging public T cell receptors. A separate validation cohort of roughly 130 different subjects was used in addition to the approximately 700-subject first cohort. Of the roughly 400 genotyped donors, approximately 83% fell in the genetic ancestry cluster associated with self-reported Caucasian donors. Study-wide conclusions, independent of this receptor: The study listed over 150 TCR beta chains as associated with cytomegalovirus. In vitro tests confirmed that a few of the cytomegalovirus-associated TCR beta chains recognize cytomegalovirus antigens. In a later genetic analysis, fewer N-insertions in productive TCRs were reported among donors in an Asian-associated ancestry cluster than the approximately 630-donor mean. HLA typing was unavailable for some donors at each locus, so association tests used only the typed subset. It was suggested by the authors that the approach could potentially be generalized to other disease states and immunological phenotypes. Some IMGT-functional V segments, including TRBV6-2 and TRBV6-3, could not be told apart with the 87-base-pair reads, so those segments were excluded. In a later analysis, over 15,000 TCR beta sequences were associated with specific HLA alleles at a false discovery rate of 0.05. Linkage disequilibrium might explain the correlated functional status among segregating V segments, but an unknown experimental factor could not be ruled out. The earlier analysis of fewer than 750 of the donors excluded approximately 17 rarely observed V segments, including chromosome 9 orphons, because counts were too low. CMV serostatus was the only immune exposure information available for the cohort. An earlier analysis of some 560 of the donors showed that most TCR beta V segments appeared in productive rearrangements either about 87% or about 30% of the time, which broadly matched IMGT annotations. The classifier was reported to diagnose cytomegalovirus status with high specificity and sensitivity in both the original cohort and the validation cohort. Most TCR sequences were seen in very few donors, while some public TCRs were found in many individuals. A later analysis found that HLA-associated TCR beta chains were more clonally expanded and had lower generation probabilities than equally common non-associated chains. The sequencing pipeline was judged likely to have produced a cluster of highly shared sequence variants as a technical artifact. The presence/absence analyses assumed that sequencing depth was roughly uniform across donors, and that assumption may not be true. According to a later analysis, most CMV-associated TCR beta chains appeared to be HLA-restricted, and the HLA associations seemed to be driven largely by CMV exposure. A further reported finding was that TCR beta sequences accurately predicted the HLA-A and HLA-B alleles for most subjects in the first cohort. A later analysis reported that several top co-occurrence clusters appeared linked to parvovirus B19, influenza, CMV and Epstein-Barr virus. V-gene and J-gene trimming of TCR beta chains was associated with a missense DCLRE1C variant in a later genetic analysis, and the association was replicated in an independent cohort. The cohort was sequenced for TCR beta chains only, and without alpha or paired-chain data the features that could be detected were limited. In a later analysis, the rate of TCR association differed among HLA loci, with DRB1 alleles having the most associated TCRs and HLA-C alleles having the fewest. Strong co-occurrence of HLA alleles, especially DR and DQ, made assigning TCR associations to individual alleles difficult.

The cohort was made up of roughly 670 healthy bone marrow donors. All cohort members were sampled while nominally healthy, although unrecorded immune exposures were likely present. The donor was CMV seropositive and was included in the group of 250 to 350 seropositive cohort members. Every donor gave a peripheral blood sample, and the peripheral blood mononuclear cells from that sample were used for TCR beta sequencing. The Qiagen DNeasy Blood Extraction Kit was used to extract genomic DNA from the blood cell samples. The library came from the immunoSEQ multiplex PCR assay. A mixture of 60 forward primers for TCR Vbeta segments and 13 reverse primers for TCR Jbeta segments was used in the multiplex PCR. The CDR3 region of rearranged TCR beta genes was amplified from genomic DNA with a multiplex PCR assay. The Illumina HiSeq System was used to sequence the amplified TCR beta libraries as 87-base-pair reads. In the paper's pipeline: A later analysis counted 75 million to 100 million unique TCR beta chains across the 600 to 850 repertoires, and approximately 11 million of these chains were shared by at least two donors. Raw reads were error-corrected and collapsed into unique sequences with a nearest-neighbor algorithm that merged closely related sequences to remove PCR and sequencing errors. To assign V, D and J gene segments, CDR3 sequences were aligned to IMGT reference sequences. For a sequence to be retained, at least a six-nucleotide match to both a V gene segment and a J gene segment was required. Rearrangements were classified as productive when the CDR3 lacked stop codons and remained in frame with V and J, and all other rearrangements were classified as non-productive. Following IMGT convention, CDR3 was defined as the stretch from the second conserved V-encoded cysteine up to the conserved J-encoded phenylalanine. In an earlier analysis of around 640 of the donors, sequences lacking an unambiguous match to a single V gene segment were excluded. An earlier analysis of a few hundred of the donors classified V segments as functional when productive rearrangements were above 56.7% and as segregating when the standard deviation between donors was above 5%. A statistical classification framework was built to diagnose cytomegalovirus status from the catalog of TCR beta chain sequences. In a later analysis, TCR nucleotide sequences were compared against IMGT/GENE-DB human TR gene sequences so that V and J genes could be assigned. Using the TCRdist pipeline, a later analysis assigned CDR3 sequences along with most-parsimonious VDJ recombination scenarios. In a later analysis, every TCR beta chain was defined by the combination of its CDR3 amino acid sequence and its V-gene family, and reads without a unique V-gene family were dropped. In a later analysis, nearly 600 highly shared, low-generation-probability nucleotide sequences were removed to address suspected cross-contamination and a sequencing artifact. In a later analysis, a clonal expansion index for each public chain was calculated from normalized within-repertoire ranks of inferred template counts. In a later analysis, generation probabilities were computed using a VDJ recombination model fitted to out-of-frame rearrangements, and the results were checked against IGoR. In a later analysis, TCR-TCR, TCR-HLA and TCR-CMV co-occurrence was scored with hypergeometric tests, and a repertoire-size bias correction was applied to TCR pairs. False discovery rates were estimated in a later analysis by permuting HLA or CMV assignments 20 times. In a later analysis, co-occurring TCRs were grouped using DBSCAN, with TCRdist sequence similarity added in when clustering inside HLA-allele-positive subsets. Repertoires with fewer than 30,000 or more than 120,000 public chains, plus five repertoires with anomalous nucleotide sharing, were excluded from co-occurrence clustering. This immuneACCESS table, as held by TCRdb, lists in-frame sequences with V and J called but not all clones. Of the missing ones, under half trace to an unresolved V gene in checked studies; the others have no known cause. V and J calls plus clone size are reproduced from that table; the DNA served to infer D and trimming. The sample yields fewer than 150,000 clones; 70% to 85% were counted once. Jointly, the top ten make up around 4% of the sample.

The sequencing input was PBMCs. The sequence derives from a man aged 40-49 years in good health and CMV-seropositive. The chain is assembled from TRBV7-9 and TRBJ1-1; the D gene is not confidently resolved. The sequenced DNA is TGTGCCAGCAGCCAAATGACAAGGAACACTGAAGCTTTCTTT. It translates as CASSQMTRNTEAFF.